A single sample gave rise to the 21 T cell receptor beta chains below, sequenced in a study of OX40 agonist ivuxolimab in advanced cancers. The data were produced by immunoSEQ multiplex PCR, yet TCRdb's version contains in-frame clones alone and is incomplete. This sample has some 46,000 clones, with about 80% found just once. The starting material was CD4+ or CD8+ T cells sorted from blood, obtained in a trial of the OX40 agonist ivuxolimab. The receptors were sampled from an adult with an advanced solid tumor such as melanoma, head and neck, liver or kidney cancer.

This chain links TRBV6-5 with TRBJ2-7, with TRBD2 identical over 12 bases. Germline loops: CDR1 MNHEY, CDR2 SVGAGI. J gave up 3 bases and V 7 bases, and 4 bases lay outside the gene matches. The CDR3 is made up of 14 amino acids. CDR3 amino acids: CASKLTSGSYEQYF. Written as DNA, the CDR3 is TGTGCCAGCAAGCTGACTAGCGGGAGCTACGAGCAGTACTTC.

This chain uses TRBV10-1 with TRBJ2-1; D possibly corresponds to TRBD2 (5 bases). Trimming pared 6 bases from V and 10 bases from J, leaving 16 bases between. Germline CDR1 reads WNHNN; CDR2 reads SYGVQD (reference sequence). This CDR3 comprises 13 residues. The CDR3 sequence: CASSRRAPGEQFF. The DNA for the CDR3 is TGCGCCAGCAGCCGACGGGCCCCGGGAGAGCAGTTCTTC.

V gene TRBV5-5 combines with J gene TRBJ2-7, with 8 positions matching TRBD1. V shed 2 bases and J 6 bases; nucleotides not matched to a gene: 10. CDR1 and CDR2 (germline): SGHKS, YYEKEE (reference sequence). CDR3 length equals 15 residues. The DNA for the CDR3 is TGTGCCAGCAGCTTAGATGGGCGGACAGGGAGCGAGCAGTACTTC. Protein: CASSLDGRTGSEQYF.

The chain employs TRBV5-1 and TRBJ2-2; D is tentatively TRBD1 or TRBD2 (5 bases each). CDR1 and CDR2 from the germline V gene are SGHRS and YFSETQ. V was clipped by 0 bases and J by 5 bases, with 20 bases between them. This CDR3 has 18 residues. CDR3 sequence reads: CASSLAEGSHLKTGELFF. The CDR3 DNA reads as TGCGCCAGCAGCTTGGCCGAGGGGTCCCATTTGAAGACCGGGGAGCTGTTTTTT.

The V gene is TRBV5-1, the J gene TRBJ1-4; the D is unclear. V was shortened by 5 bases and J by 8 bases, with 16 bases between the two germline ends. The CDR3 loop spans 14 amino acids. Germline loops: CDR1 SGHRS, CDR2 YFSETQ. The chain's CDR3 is CASSSDGVNEKLFF. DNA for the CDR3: TGCGCCAGCAGTTCCGACGGGGTAAACGAAAAACTGTTTTTT.

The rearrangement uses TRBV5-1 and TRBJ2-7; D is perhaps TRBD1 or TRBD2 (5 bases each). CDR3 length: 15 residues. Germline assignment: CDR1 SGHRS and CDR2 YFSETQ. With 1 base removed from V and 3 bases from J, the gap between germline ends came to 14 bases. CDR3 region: CASSLTGGGDYEQYF. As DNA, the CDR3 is TGCGCCAGCAGCTTGACAGGAGGTGGAGACTACGAGCAGTACTTC.

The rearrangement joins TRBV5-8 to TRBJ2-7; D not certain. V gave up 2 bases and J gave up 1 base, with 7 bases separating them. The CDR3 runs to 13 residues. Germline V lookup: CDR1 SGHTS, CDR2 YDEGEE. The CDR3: CASSFVGSYEQYF. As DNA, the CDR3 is TGTGCCAGCAGCTTTGTAGGGTCCTACGAGCAGTACTTC.

The CDR3 DNA sequence: TGTGCCAGCAGCTTGACCTCCGGGACACCTAACTATGGCTACACCTTC. Amino acid sequence: CASSLTSGTPNYGYTF. This rearrangement joins TRBV5-4 to TRBJ1-2; tentatively, D is TRBD1 (6 bases). The CDR3 contains 16 residues. With 1 base removed from V and 0 bases from J, the gap between germline ends came to 13 bases. CDR1 and CDR2 from the germline V gene are SGHNT and YYREEE (reference sequence).

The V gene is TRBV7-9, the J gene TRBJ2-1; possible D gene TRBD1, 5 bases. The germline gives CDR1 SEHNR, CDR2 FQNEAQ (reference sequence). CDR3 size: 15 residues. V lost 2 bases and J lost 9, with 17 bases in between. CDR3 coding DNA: TGTGCCAGCAGCTTAACCGGACAATGGTTCGGTGAGCAGTTCTTC. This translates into CASSLTGQWFGEQFF.

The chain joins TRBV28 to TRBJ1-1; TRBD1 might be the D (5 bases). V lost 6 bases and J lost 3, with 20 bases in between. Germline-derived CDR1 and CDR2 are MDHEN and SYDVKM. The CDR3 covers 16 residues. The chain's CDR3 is CASSPDKPGAYTEAFF. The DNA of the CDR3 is TGTGCCAGCAGCCCTGATAAACCCGGGGCGTACACTGAAGCTTTCTTT.

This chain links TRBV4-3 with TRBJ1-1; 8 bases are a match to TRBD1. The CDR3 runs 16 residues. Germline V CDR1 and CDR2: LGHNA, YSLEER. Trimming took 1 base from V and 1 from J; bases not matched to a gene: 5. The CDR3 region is CASSQGWGQANTEAFF. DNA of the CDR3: TGCGCCAGCAGCCAAGGGTGGGGACAGGCGAACACTGAAGCTTTCTTT.

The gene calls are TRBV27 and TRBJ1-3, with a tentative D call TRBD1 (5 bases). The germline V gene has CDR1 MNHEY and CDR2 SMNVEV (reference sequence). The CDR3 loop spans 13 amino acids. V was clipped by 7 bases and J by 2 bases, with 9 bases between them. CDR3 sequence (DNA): TGTGCCAGCATCAAGACAGCTGGAAACACCATATATTTT. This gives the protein CASIKTAGNTIYF.

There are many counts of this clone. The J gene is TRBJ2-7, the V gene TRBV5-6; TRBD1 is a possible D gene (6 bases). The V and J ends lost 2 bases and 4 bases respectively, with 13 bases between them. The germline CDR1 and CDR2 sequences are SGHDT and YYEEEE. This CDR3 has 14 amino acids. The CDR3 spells CASSLRDTEYEQYF. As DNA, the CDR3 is TGTGCCAGCAGCTTAAGGGACACGGAATACGAGCAGTACTTC. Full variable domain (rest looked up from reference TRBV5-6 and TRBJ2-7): DAGVTQSPTHLIKTRGQQVTLRCSPKSGHDTVSWYQQALGQGPQFIFQYYEEEERQRGNFPDRFSGHQFPNYSSELNVNALLLGDSALYLCASSLRDTEYEQYFGPGTRLTVT.

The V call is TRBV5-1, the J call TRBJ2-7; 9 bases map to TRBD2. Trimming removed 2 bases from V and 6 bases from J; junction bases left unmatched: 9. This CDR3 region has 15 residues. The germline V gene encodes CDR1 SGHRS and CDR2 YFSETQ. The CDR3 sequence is CASSLAQAGGGEQYF. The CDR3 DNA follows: TGCGCCAGCAGCTTAGCCCAAGCGGGAGGTGGCGAGCAGTACTTC.

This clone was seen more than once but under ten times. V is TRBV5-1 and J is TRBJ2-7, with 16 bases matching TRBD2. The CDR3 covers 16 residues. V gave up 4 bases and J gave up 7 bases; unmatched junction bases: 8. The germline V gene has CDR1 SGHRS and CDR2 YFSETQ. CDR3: CASSPGLAGGPGEQYF. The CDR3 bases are TGCGCCAGCAGCCCGGGACTAGCGGGGGGGCCGGGGGAGCAGTACTTC.

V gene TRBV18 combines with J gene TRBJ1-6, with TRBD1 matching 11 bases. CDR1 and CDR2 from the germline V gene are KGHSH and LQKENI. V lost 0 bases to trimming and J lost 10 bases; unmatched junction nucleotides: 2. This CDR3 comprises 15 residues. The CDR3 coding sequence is TGTGCCAGCTCACCACCGGGACAGGGGGGATCACCCCTCCACTTT. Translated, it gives CASSPPGQGGSPLHF.

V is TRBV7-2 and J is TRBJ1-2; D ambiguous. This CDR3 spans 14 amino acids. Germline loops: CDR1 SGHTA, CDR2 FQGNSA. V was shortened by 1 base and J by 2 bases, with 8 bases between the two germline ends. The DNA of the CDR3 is TGTGCCAGCAGCTTAGGGCTCCGGAACTATGGCTACACCTTC. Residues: CASSLGLRNYGYTF. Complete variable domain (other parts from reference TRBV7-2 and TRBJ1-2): GAGVSQSPSNKVTEKGKDVELRCDPISGHTALYWYRQSLGQGLEFLIYFQGNSAPDKSGLPSDRFSAERTGGSVSTLTIQRTQQEDSAVYLCASSLGLRNYGYTFGSGTRLTVV.

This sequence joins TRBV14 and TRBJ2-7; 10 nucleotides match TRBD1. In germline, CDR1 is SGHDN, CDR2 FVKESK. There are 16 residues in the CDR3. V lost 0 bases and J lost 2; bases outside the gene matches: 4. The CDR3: CASSQERGQGAYEQYF. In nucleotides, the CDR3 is TGTGCCAGCAGCCAAGAGAGAGGACAGGGGGCCTACGAGCAGTACTTC.

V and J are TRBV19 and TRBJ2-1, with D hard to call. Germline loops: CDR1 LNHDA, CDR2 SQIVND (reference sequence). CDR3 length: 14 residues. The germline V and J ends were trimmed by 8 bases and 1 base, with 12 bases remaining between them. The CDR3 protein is CASLDRKSYNEQFF. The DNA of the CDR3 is TGTGCCAGTTTAGATAGGAAGTCCTACAATGAGCAGTTCTTC. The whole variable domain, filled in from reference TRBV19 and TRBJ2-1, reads DGGITQSPKYLFRKEGQNVTLSCEQNLNHDAMYWYRQDPGQGLRLIYYSQIVNDFQKGDIAEGYSVSREKKESFPLTVTSAQKNPTAFYLCASLDRKSYNEQFFGPGTRLTVL.

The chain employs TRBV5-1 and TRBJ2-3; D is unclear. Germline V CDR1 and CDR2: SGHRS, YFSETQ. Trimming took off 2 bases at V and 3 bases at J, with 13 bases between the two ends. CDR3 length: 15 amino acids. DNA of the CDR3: TGCGCCAGCAGCTTAAAGTTATCCTTAACAGATACGCAGTATTTT. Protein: CASSLKLSLTDTQYF.

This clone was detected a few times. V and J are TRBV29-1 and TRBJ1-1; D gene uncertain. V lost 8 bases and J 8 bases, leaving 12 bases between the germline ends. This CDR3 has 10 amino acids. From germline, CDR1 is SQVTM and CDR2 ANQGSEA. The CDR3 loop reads CSSRHNEAFF. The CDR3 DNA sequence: TGCAGCTCCCGACATAACGAAGCTTTCTTT.